One and the same sample provided the 5 T cell receptor beta chains below, sequenced in a study of T cell responses to AZD1222 COVID-19 vaccine. Profiled with immunoSEQ multiplex PCR; TCRdb holds only in-frame clones, not every one. The sample has some 130,000 clones; 93% are singletons. The sample was peripheral blood, taken on day 0 of AZD1222 vaccination. Source of these receptors: an adult in good health.

The chain couples TRBV7-2 to TRBJ1-2; tentatively, D is TRBD1 (6 bases). V dropped 2 bases and J dropped 5 bases, with 9 bases sitting between them. The germline CDR1 and CDR2 sequences are SGHTA and FQGNSA. This CDR3 is 13 amino acids long. CDR3 in DNA: TGTGCCAGCAGCTTAACCCAGGGGTATGGCTACACCTTC. Translating gives CASSLTQGYGYTF.

The chain combines TRBV28 with TRBJ2-1; D not resolved. CDR3 length equals 20 residues. V shed 3 bases and J shed 0 bases, with 24 bases lying between them. Germline values: CDR1 MDHEN, CDR2 SYDVKM. CDR3 sequence: CASSFPIQASTRSSYNEQFF. The CDR3 coding sequence is TGTGCCAGCAGTTTCCCTATCCAGGCATCGACCCGGAGCTCCTACAATGAGCAGTTCTTC.

The chain employs TRBV5-1 and TRBJ1-1; D perhaps matches TRBD1 (5 bases). There are 13 residues in the CDR3. Germline CDR1 reads SGHRS; CDR2 reads YFSETQ. The V gene lost 4 bases and the J gene lost 1 base, with 8 bases spanning the gap. CDR3 sequence (DNA): TGCGCCAGCAGCCAGGGTAAGAACACTGAAGCTTTCTTT. Translation: CASSQGKNTEAFF.

The chain is built from TRBV28 and TRBJ2-1; TRBD1 agrees at 7 bases. The CDR3 is 15 residues long. Germline trimming cut 6 bases from V and 8 bases from J; bases unmatched to any gene: 13. The V gene's germline CDR1 is MDHEN and CDR2 SYDVKM. CDR3 protein: CASRHPSKGTDEQFF. The DNA for the CDR3 is TGTGCCAGCAGACACCCCTCCAAGGGGACAGATGAGCAGTTCTTC.

The rearrangement links TRBV3-1 (or the pseudogene TRBV3-2) to TRBJ1-1; D uncertain. V dropped 3 bases and J dropped 0 bases, with 11 bases sitting between them. The germline CDR1 and CDR2 sequences are LGHDT and YNNKEL (reference sequence). The CDR3 has 15 amino acids. The CDR3 coding sequence is TGTGCCAGCAGCCAGGACTGGCCATTGAACACTGAAGCTTTCTTT. Translated: CASSQDWPLNTEAFF.